This T cell receptor (beta chain) is drawn from a study of CD8+ T cells in alopecia areata. Of note for this clone: Its cognate antigen is unknown.

RNA extraction and reverse transcription yielded cDNA as sequencing template. Data came from immunoSEQ multiplex PCR; TCRdb stores just in-frame clones and leaves some out. Of 150,000 to 200,000 clones detected, about three fifths appear once; the ten largest clones hold more than 15%. Treatment given: oral pan-JAK inhibitor, 5-10 mg twice daily. This CDR3 region has 14 residues. CDR1 MNHEY and CDR2 SVGAGI come from the germline V gene. V trimming: 7 bases; J trimming: 2 bases; junction bases outside the gene matches: 6. Findings and caveats of the study: Scalp and blood retained many expanded lesional clones during tofacitinib.

The chain couples TRBV6-5 to TRBJ2-3, with 7 bases lining up with TRBD2. The material was CD4+ T cells sorted from blood, obtained at approximately week 56, from a patient treated with tofacitinib. The TCR originated in a human donor with alopecia areata. The CDR3 DNA sequence: TGTGCCAGCACTTTAAGCGGGGTCACAGATACGCAGTATTTT. Residues: CASTLSGVTDTQYF.